The rows below give T cell receptor beta chains drawn from one sample of a study of blood T cell repertoires in COVID-19. Sequenced by immunoSEQ multiplex PCR; TCRdb stores in-frame clones only, minus some. Among 120,000 or so clones listed, roughly 86% were seen once. Sequenced sample: peripheral blood. The receptor source for this set is a woman aged 60 to 75 with acute or convalescent COVID-19. Each CDR3 is given with its conserved first and last residue. A D gene is named only where the DNA matches it firmly. Size is omitted from some rows. Given values are once, few, many or a class for expanded clones.

CDR3 protein	CDR3 DNA	clone size	V gene	D gene	J gene
CASSPGTPYGETQYF	TGTGCCAGCAGCCCCGGGACACCATATGGAGAGACCCAGTACTTC	few	TRBV11-2	NA	TRBJ2-5
CASIEGRDRGYYGYTF	TGTGCCAGTATCGAAGGTCGGGACAGGGGCTACTATGGCTACACCTTC	many	TRBV19	TRBD1	TRBJ1-2
CSVEAGGNTIYF	TGCAGCGTTGAGGCAGGGGGAAACACCATATATTTT	NA	TRBV29-1	NA	TRBJ1-3
CASSLGQNTGELFF	TGTGCCAGCAGCTTAGGACAGAACACCGGGGAGCTGTTTTTT	NA	TRBV7-6	NA	TRBJ2-2
CASRSGTGGVAIQYF	TGTGCCAGCAGGTCCGGGACAGGTGGGGTGGCAATTCAGTACTTC	NA	TRBV28	TRBD1	TRBJ2-4
CASSSGLARGVAQNEQFF	TGTGCCAGCAGCTCGGGACTAGCGAGAGGGGTTGCTCAGAATGAGCAGTTCTTC	NA	TRBV7-6	TRBD2	TRBJ2-1
CASNPLSGTGRNSPLHF	TGTGCCAGTAACCCGCTCTCCGGGACAGGGCGTAATTCACCCCTCCACTTT	NA	TRBV19	TRBD1	TRBJ1-6
CASRGGISGNTIYF	TGTGCCAGTAGGGGCGGGATCTCTGGAAACACCATATATTTT	NA	TRBV19	NA	TRBJ1-3
CASSYPGQGRFWPQHF	TGCGCCAGCAGCTACCCGGGACAGGGGAGATTTTGGCCCCAGCATTTT	NA	TRBV5-1	TRBD1	TRBJ1-5
CASSDDHGTDYYGYTF	TGTGCCAGCAGTGACGATCACGGGACTGATTACTATGGCTACACCTTC	NA	TRBV25-1	NA	TRBJ1-2
CASVERGTYNEQFF	TGTGCCAGCGTTGAAAGGGGAACCTACAATGAGCAGTTCTTC	NA	TRBV28	NA	TRBJ2-1
CSARGAYGYTF	TGCAGTGCTCGCGGGGCCTATGGCTACACCTTC	once	TRBV20-1	NA	TRBJ1-2
CSARDSGGAFF	TGCAGTGCGCGGGACAGTGGTGGAGCTTTCTTT	once	TRBV20-1	TRBD1	TRBJ1-1
CASSSTGGRNEKLFF	TGTGCCAGCAGCAGTACAGGGGGGAGAAATGAAAAACTGTTTTTT	NA	TRBV28	TRBD1	TRBJ1-4
CASSLGGGYTRELFF	TGTGCCAGCAGTTTAGGGGGGGGCTACACCAGGGAGCTGTTTTTT	NA	TRBV27	NA	TRBJ2-2
CASREGANVLTF	TGTGCCAGCAGAGAGGGGGCCAACGTCCTGACTTTC	NA	TRBV12-3/TRBV12-4	NA	TRBJ2-6
CASSALRGSGEGQPQHF	TGTGCCAGCAGTGCCCTCCGGGGCAGCGGGGAGGGTCAGCCCCAGCATTTT	NA	TRBV28	NA	TRBJ1-5
CASSIDPGANTEAFF	TGTGCCAGTAGTATAGACCCCGGAGCGAACACTGAAGCTTTCTTT	NA	TRBV19	NA	TRBJ1-1
CASSPIPGEELFF	TGTGCCAGCAGCCCGATCCCAGGGGAAGAGCTGTTTTTT	NA	TRBV7-3	NA	TRBJ2-2
CASSLRASGRPGGETQYF	TGTGCCAGCAGTCTAAGGGCTAGCGGGAGGCCTGGGGGGGAGACCCAGTACTTC	NA	TRBV6-6	TRBD2	TRBJ2-5
CAISEGGDFYGYTF	TGTGCCATCAGTGAGGGGGGGGACTTCTATGGCTACACCTTC	NA	TRBV10-3	NA	TRBJ1-2
CARGLRQGETDTQYF	TGTGCCAGAGGACTCCGACAGGGGGAGACAGATACGCAGTATTTT	NA	TRBV2	TRBD1	TRBJ2-3
CASRRDTEAFF	TGTGCCAGCAGGAGGGACACTGAAGCTTTCTTT	NA	TRBV7-8	NA	TRBJ1-1
CAISVAVSTEAFF	TGTGCCATCAGTGTTGCGGTTTCCACTGAAGCTTTCTTT	once	TRBV10-3	NA	TRBJ1-1
CAATQGKAFF	TGTGCCGCAACACAGGGAAAAGCTTTCTTT	NA	TRBV28	NA	TRBJ1-1
CAISEYGGLDEKLFF	TGTGCCATCAGTGAATATGGGGGGTTGGATGAAAAACTGTTTTTT	NA	TRBV10-3	NA	TRBJ1-4
CASSLGSAPNTGELFF	TGTGCCAGCAGTTTAGGTAGCGCTCCTAACACCGGGGAGCTGTTTTTT	NA	TRBV28	NA	TRBJ2-2
CSAGFPPANEKLFF	TGCAGCGCGGGGTTCCCTCCCGCTAATGAAAAACTGTTTTTT	NA	TRBV29-1	NA	TRBJ1-4
CASRPQGRNEQFF	TGCGCCAGCAGGCCCCAGGGCCGCAATGAGCAGTTCTTC	NA	TRBV10-1	NA	TRBJ2-1
CASSQVPGGAGAFF	TGTGCCAGCAGCCAAGTGCCAGGGGGCGCGGGGGCTTTCTTT	NA	TRBV3-1/TRBV3-2	TRBD1	TRBJ1-1
CASSSTAGGPWYEQFF	TGTGCCAGCAGTTCCACAGCGGGAGGGCCTTGGTATGAGCAGTTCTTC	NA	TRBV27	TRBD2	TRBJ2-1
CASKVVAGGSSYEQYF	TGTGCCAGCAAGGTGGTGGCGGGGGGATCGTCCTACGAGCAGTACTTC	NA	TRBV5-8	TRBD2	TRBJ2-7
CASTSGGRWDF	TGTGCCAGCACCTCCGGCGGGAGGTGGGACTTC	NA	TRBV3-1/TRBV3-2	TRBD2	TRBJ2-7
CASRDSGTYEQYF	TGTGCCAGCAGGGACTCGGGGACCTACGAGCAGTACTTC	NA	TRBV2	NA	TRBJ2-7
CASSPQGARYGYTF	TGTGCCAGCAGTCCACAGGGGGCGAGGTATGGCTACACCTTC	NA	TRBV6-6	TRBD1	TRBJ1-2